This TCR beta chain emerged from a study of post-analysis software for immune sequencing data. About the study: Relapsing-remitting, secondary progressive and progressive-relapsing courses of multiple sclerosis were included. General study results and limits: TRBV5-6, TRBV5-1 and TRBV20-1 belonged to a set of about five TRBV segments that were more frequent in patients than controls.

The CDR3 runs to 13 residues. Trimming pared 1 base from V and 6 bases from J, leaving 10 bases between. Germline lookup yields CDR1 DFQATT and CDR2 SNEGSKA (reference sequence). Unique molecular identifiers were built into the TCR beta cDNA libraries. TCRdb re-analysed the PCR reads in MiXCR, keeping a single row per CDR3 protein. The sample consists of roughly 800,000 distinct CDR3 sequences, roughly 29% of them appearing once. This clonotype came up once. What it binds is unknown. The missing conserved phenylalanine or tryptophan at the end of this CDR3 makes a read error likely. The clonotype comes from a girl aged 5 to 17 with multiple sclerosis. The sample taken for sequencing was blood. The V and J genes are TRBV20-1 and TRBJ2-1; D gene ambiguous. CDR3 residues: CSARVARPNEQFV. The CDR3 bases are TGCAGTGCTAGAGTAGCCCGACCCAATGAGCAGTTCGTC.